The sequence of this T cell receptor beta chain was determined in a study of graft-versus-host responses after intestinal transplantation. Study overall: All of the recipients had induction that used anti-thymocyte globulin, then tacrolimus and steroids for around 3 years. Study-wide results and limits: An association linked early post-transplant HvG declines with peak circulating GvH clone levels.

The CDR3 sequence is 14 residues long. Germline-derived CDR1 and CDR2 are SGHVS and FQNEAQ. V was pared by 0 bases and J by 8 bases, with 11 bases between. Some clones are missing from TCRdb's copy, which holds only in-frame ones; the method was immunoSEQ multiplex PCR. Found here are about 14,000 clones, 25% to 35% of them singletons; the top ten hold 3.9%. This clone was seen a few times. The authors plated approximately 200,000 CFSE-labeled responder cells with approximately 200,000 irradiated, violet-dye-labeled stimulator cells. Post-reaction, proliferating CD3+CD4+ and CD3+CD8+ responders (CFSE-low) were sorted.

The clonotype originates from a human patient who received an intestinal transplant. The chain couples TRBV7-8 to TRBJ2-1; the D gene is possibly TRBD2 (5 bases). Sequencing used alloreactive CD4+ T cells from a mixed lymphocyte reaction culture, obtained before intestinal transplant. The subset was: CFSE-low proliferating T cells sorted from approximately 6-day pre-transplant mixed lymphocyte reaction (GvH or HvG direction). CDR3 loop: CASSLAYGSYEQFF. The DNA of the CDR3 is TGTGCCAGCAGCTTAGCTTATGGGAGCTATGAGCAGTTCTTC.